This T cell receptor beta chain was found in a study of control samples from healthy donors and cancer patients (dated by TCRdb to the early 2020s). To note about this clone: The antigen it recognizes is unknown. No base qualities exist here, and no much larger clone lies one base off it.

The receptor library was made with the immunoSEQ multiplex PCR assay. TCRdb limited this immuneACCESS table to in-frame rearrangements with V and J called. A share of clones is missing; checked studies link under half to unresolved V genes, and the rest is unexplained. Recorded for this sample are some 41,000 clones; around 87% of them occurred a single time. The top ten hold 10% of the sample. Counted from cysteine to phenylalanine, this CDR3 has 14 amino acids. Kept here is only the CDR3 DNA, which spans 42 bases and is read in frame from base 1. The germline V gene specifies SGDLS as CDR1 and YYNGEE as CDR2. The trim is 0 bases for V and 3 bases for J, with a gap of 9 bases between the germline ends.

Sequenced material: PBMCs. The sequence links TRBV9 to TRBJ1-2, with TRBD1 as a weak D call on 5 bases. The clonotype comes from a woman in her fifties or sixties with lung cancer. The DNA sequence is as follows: TGTGCCAGCAGCGTAGACCAGGGCTACTATGGCTACACCTTC. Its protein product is CASSVDQGYYGYTF.